What follows are 16 T cell receptor beta chains derived from one specimen sequenced in a study of a mutant IDH1 vaccine in newly diagnosed glioma (dated by TCRdb to the early 2020s). Library method: the immunoSEQ multiplex PCR assay. Entries here come from immuneACCESS through TCRdb and include only in-frame sequences with V and J called. Some clones fail to appear in such tables; in the studies checked, an unresolved V gene covers under half of the shortfall, and the cause of the remainder is unknown. Present in this sample are about 34,000 clones, more than 70% of which were seen just once. The ten largest clones represent about 8.4% of the sample. The sample's time point label, in plain terms: baseline, week 1 (first vaccination visit). This sample's treatment or condition label indicates: pre-vaccination baseline after standard-of-care therapy. The material was peripheral blood mononuclear cells (PBMCs), obtained from a glioma patient treated with radiotherapy, temozolomide or both. These receptors were collected from a man aged 50 to 59 with glioma. Some clones in this sample may be carry-over from other donors' samples.

The rearrangement joins TRBV5-4 to TRBJ2-3, with TRBD2 matching over 11 bases. Germline lookup yields CDR1 SGHNT and CDR2 YYREEE (reference sequence). The CDR3 is made up of 18 amino acids. Losses at the gene ends were 4 bases for V and 4 bases for J; bases not matched to a gene: 14. The CDR3 reads CASSPEMAGTSGSDTQYF. The CDR3 nucleotides are TGTGCCAGCAGCCCGGAAATGGCCGGGACTAGCGGCTCAGATACGCAGTATTTT.

The chain employs TRBV10-3 and TRBJ1-3, with D perhaps TRBD1 (5 bases). The CDR3 is made up of 13 amino acids. V was cut by 6 bases and J by 6 bases, with 12 bases left in between. Germline V lookup: CDR1 ENHRY, CDR2 SYGVKD. The CDR3 region is CAISGDRQNTIYF. CDR3 sequence (DNA): TGTGCCATCAGCGGGGACCGACAAAACACCATATATTTT.

This sequence joins TRBV7-2 and TRBJ2-2, with no clear D. Trimming stripped 6 bases from V and 5 bases from J, with 16 bases between. CDR3 length equals 15 residues. CDR1 is SGHTA, CDR2 FQGNSA, per germline. The DNA of the CDR3 is TGTGCCAGCAGAGTGTCCTCCGAAGGGACCGGGGAGCTGTTTTTT. It encodes CASRVSSEGTGELFF.

The chain is built from TRBV10-3 and TRBJ2-6; D remains unclear. This CDR3 has 13 amino acids. Deletions cut 7 bases from V and 0 bases from J, with 4 bases between. Germline loops: CDR1 ENHRY, CDR2 SYGVKD. The CDR3 nucleotides read TGTGCCATCACCAGCTCTGGGGCCAACGTCCTGACTTTC. Protein: CAITSSGANVLTF.

This chain uses TRBV11-3 with TRBJ2-5; 7 bases are shared with TRBD2. Looked up from germline, CDR1 is SGHNT and CDR2 is YENEEA. The CDR3 runs 14 residues. Trimming at V came to 3 bases and at J to 4 bases, leaving 5 bases not matched to a gene. Here the CDR3 DNA reads TGTGCCAGCAGCTTTGGGGGGAGGGGAGAGACCCAGTACTTC. This encodes CASSFGGRGETQYF. The entire variable domain, with the rest obtained from reference TRBV11-3 and TRBJ2-5, is as follows: EAGVVQSPRYKIIEKKQPVAFWCNPISGHNTLYWYLQNLGQGPELLIRYENEEAVDDSQLPKDRFSAERLKGVDSTLKIQPAELGDSAVYLCASSFGGRGETQYFGPGTRLLVL.

The chain recombines TRBV7-9 with TRBJ1-1; D perhaps matches TRBD1 (6 bases). This CDR3 has 17 amino acids. Germline V CDR1 and CDR2: SEHNR, FQNEAQ (reference sequence). The V and J ends lost 7 bases and 5 bases respectively, with 26 bases between them. CDR3 sequence: CASTYHLGGGGETEAFF. CDR3 coding DNA: TGTGCCAGCACCTACCACCTAGGGGGGGGAGGAGAGACTGAAGCTTTCTTT.

This clone has more than one count but fewer than ten. The chain carries TRBV19 and TRBJ1-3; D is ambiguous. The V gene lost 7 bases and the J gene lost 2 bases, with 12 bases spanning the gap. The CDR3 runs 14 residues. Germline CDR1 LNHDA, CDR2 SQIVND (reference sequence). Here the CDR3 DNA reads TGTGCCAGTAACGGCGGGGATACTGGAAACACCATATATTTT. Translated: CASNGGDTGNTIYF.

This clone was counted a single time. The rearrangement uses TRBV11-2 and TRBJ1-2, with TRBD1 matching over 10 bases. With V trimmed by 5 bases and J by 0 bases, 9 bases remained unmatched. Germline values: CDR1 SGHAT, CDR2 FQNNGV. This CDR3 spans 17 amino acids. The DNA for the CDR3 is TGTGCCAGCAGCCCCCGGACAGGGGGACCCGCTAACTATGGCTACACCTTC. Its translation: CASSPRTGGPANYGYTF.

The chain employs TRBV5-4 and TRBJ1-2; a weak D match, TRBD1 (6 bases). The CDR3 is 17 amino acids. CDR1 and CDR2 from the germline V gene are SGHNT and YYREEE (reference sequence). V lost 5 bases, J lost 4 bases, and 24 bases lay in between. In DNA, the CDR3 is TGTGCCAGCAGTTCCGGGGGGCGCCCACATAAGGGCTATGGCTACACCTTC. It codes for CASSSGGRPHKGYGYTF.

The chain joins TRBV2 to TRBJ1-1, with D unresolved. From germline, CDR1 is SNHLY and CDR2 FYNNEI. The CDR3 covers 13 residues. V lost 8 bases and J 1 base, leaving 11 bases between the germline ends. The CDR3: CASPLRPNTEAFF. The CDR3 DNA follows: TGTGCCAGCCCCCTCCGGCCGAACACTGAAGCTTTCTTT.

Only a few counts were recorded for this clone. The chain couples TRBV4-1 to TRBJ2-7; 9 positions agree with TRBD1. The J segment lost 1 base and the V segment lost 3 bases, leaving 10 bases of the junction unmatched. CDR1 MGHRA and CDR2 YSYEKL come from the germline V gene. The CDR3 extends over 17 amino acids. DNA of the CDR3: TGCGCCAGCAGCCAGGAATGGACAGGGGAATATTCCTACGAGCAGTACTTC. Translated: CASSQEWTGEYSYEQYF.

This rearrangement joins TRBV20-1 to TRBJ1-2; D gene uncertain. The length of the CDR3 is 11 residues. Looked up from germline, CDR1 is DFQATT and CDR2 is SNEGSKA (reference sequence). The V and J ends lost 6 bases and 8 bases respectively, with 13 bases between them. The CDR3 is CSAPWDHGYTF. The CDR3 nucleotides are TGCAGTGCCCCATGGGATCACGGCTACACCTTC.

The chain employs TRBV10-3 and TRBJ1-1, with D possibly matching TRBD1 (5 bases). The CDR3 length is 13 residues. Germline CDR1 ENHRY, CDR2 SYGVKD. The V end was cut by 5 bases, the J end by 1 base, with 8 bases between. In DNA, the CDR3 is TGTGCCATCAGTTTTGACAGGAACACTGAAGCTTTCTTT. Encoded protein: CAISFDRNTEAFF.

DNA of the CDR3: TGTGCCAGCAGCTTGGTGGGGGGGAGGAACACTGAAGCTTTCTTT. This gives the protein CASSLVGGRNTEAFF. This chain uses TRBV5-6 with TRBJ1-1; TRBD1 might be the D (5 bases). This CDR3 spans 15 amino acids. Per germline, CDR1 SGHDT and CDR2 YYEEEE. V dropped 0 bases and J dropped 1 base, with 10 bases sitting between them.

The chain employs TRBV4-1 and TRBJ2-1; the match to TRBD2 covers 9 bases. The germline CDR1 and CDR2 sequences are MGHRA and YSYEKL. This CDR3 comprises 16 residues. The V segment lost 0 bases and the J segment 5 bases; nucleotides outside the gene matches: 5. CDR3 loop: CASSQEPAGGNNEQFF. CDR3 sequence (DNA): TGCGCCAGCAGCCAAGAACCAGCGGGGGGAAACAATGAGCAGTTCTTC.

V and J are TRBV5-1 and TRBJ1-4; perhaps TRBD1 as D (6 bases). Germline CDR1 SGHRS, CDR2 YFSETQ. The CDR3 covers 15 residues. V was pared by 4 bases and J by 0 bases, with 10 bases between. The CDR3 here is CASSLRQATNEKLFF. Written as DNA, the CDR3 is TGCGCCAGCAGCCTCCGACAGGCAACTAATGAAAAACTGTTTTTT.